These 23 T cell receptor beta chains were all obtained from the same sample, sequenced in a study of technical replicates of blood from a few donors (dated by TCRdb to the late 2010s). The protocol used for the library was the immunoSEQ multiplex PCR assay. TCRdb holds this immuneACCESS table with in-frame rearrangements only. Some clones are missing; in checked studies, unresolved V genes explain under half, and the rest has no known cause. In this sample the table shows fewer than 90,000 clones, roughly 93% of which occur a single time. The biggest ten clones account for roughly 0.23% of the sample. Sequencing was done on a sample of T cells isolated from PBMCs. These receptors all stem from a human donor in good health.

The chain couples TRBV2 to TRBJ2-1; 11 bases match TRBD2. Germline values: CDR1 SNHLY, CDR2 FYNNEI. Trimming took 4 bases from V and 8 from J; bases not matched to a gene: 7. The CDR3 spans 15 residues. CDR3 coding DNA: TGTGCCAGCAGTGCTAGCGGGGGGCCGCACCATGAGCAGTTCTTC. Protein product: CASSASGGPHHEQFF.

This sequence joins TRBV4-2 and TRBJ2-3; 13 bases are shared with TRBD2. This CDR3 is 16 amino acids long. The J segment lost 5 bases and the V segment lost 2 bases, leaving 4 bases of the junction unmatched. Germline V gene lookup returns CDR1 LGHNA and CDR2 YNFKEQ. The CDR3 loop reads CASSQQTSGGLDTQYF. The CDR3 DNA sequence: TGTGCCAGCAGCCAACAGACTAGCGGGGGGTTAGATACGCAGTATTTT.

The chain couples TRBV11-2 to TRBJ2-7; 10 nucleotides line up with TRBD1. The CDR3 consists of 16 residues. V lost 6 bases and J lost 3; bases outside the gene matches: 11. Germline CDR1 and CDR2: SGHAT and FQNNGV. CDR3 sequence reads: CASSPITGQGIYEQYF. In DNA form, the CDR3 reads TGTGCCAGCAGTCCTATAACGGGACAGGGGATCTACGAGCAGTACTTC.

V is TRBV6-1 and J is TRBJ2-3; weak D call: TRBD1 (5 bases). Germline-derived CDR1 and CDR2 are MNHNS and SASEGT. The CDR3 extends over 12 amino acids. V was clipped by 6 bases and J by 3 bases, with 7 bases between them. This chain's CDR3 is CASSQGTDTQYF. DNA for the CDR3: TGTGCCAGCAGCCAGGGAACAGATACGCAGTATTTT.

V is TRBV14 and J is TRBJ1-6; D perhaps matches TRBD1 (6 bases). Germline V lookup: CDR1 SGHDN, CDR2 FVKESK. The CDR3 has 15 residues. The V gene lost 2 bases and the J gene lost 5 bases, with 10 bases spanning the gap. The CDR3 is CASSQLTGNNSPLHF. The CDR3, as DNA: TGTGCCAGCAGCCAACTTACAGGGAATAATTCACCCCTCCACTTT.

The chain couples TRBV12-5 to TRBJ2-3; D is undetermined. This CDR3 region has 16 residues. The germline V gene has CDR1 LGHNT and CDR2 FRNRAP. V was cut by 2 bases and J by 6 bases, with 18 bases left in between. The CDR3 sequence: CASGLSIPRSPDTQYF. The CDR3 coding sequence is TGTGCTAGTGGTTTGTCTATACCAAGGAGCCCGGATACGCAGTATTTT.

The chain joins TRBV7-9 to TRBJ1-3; the D is unclear. This CDR3 region has 14 residues. Trimming cost V 1 base and J 2 bases, with 6 bases left between them. The V gene's germline CDR1 is SEHNR and CDR2 FQNEAQ (reference sequence). CDR3 in DNA: TGTGCCAGCAGCTTAGGAGGGACTGGAAACACCATATATTTT. Its translation is CASSLGGTGNTIYF.

The CDR3 nucleotides read TGTGCCAGCAGTCCCGGGACTAGCGGGAGGTATGAGCAGTTCTTC. Translation gives CASSPGTSGRYEQFF. The chain carries TRBV6-1 and TRBJ2-1; 15 bases agree with TRBD2. Germline V gene data show CDR1 as MNHNS and CDR2 as SASEGT. With 5 bases clipped from V and 8 bases from J, the junction kept 4 bases outside the gene matches. This CDR3 contains 15 residues.

The V and J genes are TRBV5-1 and TRBJ1-3; D gene ambiguous. This CDR3 spans 16 amino acids. Germline CDR1 and CDR2: SGHRS and YFSETQ. V lost 0 bases and J lost 0, with 10 bases in between. In nucleotides, the CDR3 is TGCGCCAGCAGCTTGGGTCCGGGTAACTCTGGAAACACCATATATTTT. It yields the protein CASSLGPGNSGNTIYF.

The V call is TRBV28, the J call TRBJ2-3; D is unclear. Germline V gene data show CDR1 as MDHEN and CDR2 as SYDVKM. The CDR3 consists of 16 residues. The germline V and J ends were trimmed by 6 bases and 5 bases, with 21 bases remaining between them. The CDR3 spells CASSPFGRGTRDTQYF. CDR3 coding DNA: TGTGCCAGCAGCCCTTTCGGTCGAGGTACAAGAGATACGCAGTATTTT.

The rearrangement uses TRBV5-4 and TRBJ1-2; 7 bases match TRBD1. With V trimmed by 0 bases and J by 8 bases, 10 bases remained unmatched. Germline V lookup: CDR1 SGHNT, CDR2 YYREEE (reference sequence). The CDR3 loop spans 15 amino acids. In nucleotides, the CDR3 is TGTGCCAGCAGCTTGGCCGTCTTAGGGGGCGCAGGCTACACCTTC. Encoded protein: CASSLAVLGGAGYTF.

V gene TRBV2 combines with J gene TRBJ2-7; 8 positions agree with TRBD1. Trimming at V came to 5 bases and at J to 1 base, leaving 4 bases not matched to a gene. From germline, CDR1 is SNHLY and CDR2 FYNNEI. The CDR3 spans 14 residues. DNA of the CDR3: TGTGCCAGCAGTCGGGACAGGTCATCCTACGAGCAGTACTTC. It is translated as CASSRDRSSYEQYF. The variable domain in full, completed from reference TRBV2 and TRBJ2-7, reads EPEVTQTPSHQVTQMGQEVILRCVPISNHLYFYWYRQILGQKVEFLVSFYNNEISEKSEIFDDQFSVERPDGSNFTLKIRSTKLEDSAMYFCASSRDRSSYEQYFGPGTRLTVT.

This clone appeared once. This chain joins TRBV6-5 and TRBJ1-1; D is ambiguous. CDR3 length: 13 amino acids. The germline V gene encodes CDR1 MNHEY and CDR2 SVGAGI. V lost 3 bases, J lost 5 bases, and 10 bases lay in between. CDR3 sequence (DNA): TGTGCCAGCAGTTATGACCCGGGGACTGAAGCTTTCTTT. This codes for CASSYDPGTEAFF.

The chain recombines TRBV27 with TRBJ2-7, with 7 bases identical to TRBD1. The germline V gene has CDR1 MNHEY and CDR2 SMNVEV (reference sequence). J gave up 3 bases and V 1 base, and 3 bases lay outside the gene matches. The CDR3 has 14 amino acids. The CDR3 DNA reads TGTGCCAGCAGTTTATTCAGGGGGTTCTACGAGCAGTACTTC. Translation gives CASSLFRGFYEQYF.

The chain joins TRBV19 to TRBJ1-1, with 9 positions matching TRBD1. CDR3 length equals 15 residues. The germline V gene encodes CDR1 LNHDA and CDR2 SQIVND (reference sequence). The V gene end was trimmed by 11 bases and the J gene end by 5 bases; junction bases not matched to a gene: 15. Written as DNA, the CDR3 is TGTGCCGCCTCGGCGACAGGGGGGGTTGAGACTGAAGCTTTCTTT. Translating it yields CAASATGGVETEAFF.

The chain employs TRBV19 and TRBJ2-7; 9 bases align to TRBD1. Per the germline V gene, CDR1 is LNHDA and CDR2 is SQIVND (reference sequence). The V segment lost 4 bases and the J segment 5 bases; nucleotides outside the gene matches: 9. The CDR3 runs to 15 residues. The CDR3: CASSNPGQGLDEQYF. The CDR3 nucleotides read TGTGCCAGTAGTAATCCGGGACAGGGATTAGACGAGCAGTACTTC.

The chain combines TRBV6-1 with TRBJ1-2, with D possibly matching TRBD1 (6 bases). The germline V gene encodes CDR1 MNHNS and CDR2 SASEGT. The germline V and J ends were trimmed by 1 base and 6 bases, with 18 bases remaining between them. The length of the CDR3 is 16 residues. CDR3 amino acids: CASSEGWTVREDGYTF. In DNA form, the CDR3 reads TGTGCCAGCAGTGAAGGATGGACAGTAAGGGAAGATGGCTACACCTTC.

The V gene is TRBV13, the J gene TRBJ1-2; unclear D gene. The CDR3 contains 13 residues. The V and J ends lost 3 bases and 7 bases respectively, with 12 bases between them. In germline, CDR1 is PRHDT, CDR2 FYEKMQ (reference sequence). The CDR3 region is CASSLVGGSGYTF. The CDR3 DNA is TGTGCCAGCAGCTTGGTCGGCGGGTCTGGCTACACCTTC.

This chain uses TRBV4-2 with TRBJ1-1; 11 bases map to TRBD1. V lost 4 bases to trimming and J lost 0 bases; unmatched junction nucleotides: 4. Germline lookup yields CDR1 LGHNA and CDR2 YNFKEQ. There are 16 residues in the CDR3. CDR3 bases: TGTGCCAGCAGCCCGGGACAGGGGGGGATGAACACTGAAGCTTTCTTT. It specifies CASSPGQGGMNTEAFF.

The chain joins TRBV7-6 to TRBJ2-6; 8 bases agree with TRBD1. Germline V gives CDR1 SGHVS, CDR2 FNYEAQ. This CDR3 contains 16 residues. Trimming at V came to 5 bases and at J to 2 bases, leaving 5 bases not matched to a gene. The CDR3 here is CASSGRTGTGANVLTF. The CDR3 coding sequence is TGTGCCAGCAGCGGACGGACAGGGACTGGGGCCAACGTCCTGACTTTC.

Concerning this clone itself: The same CDR3 arises from other DNA sequences in this sample as well. This sequence joins TRBV9 and TRBJ2-1; 7 positions match TRBD2. Germline V lookup: CDR1 SGDLS, CDR2 YYNGEE. V shed 0 bases, J shed 0 bases, and the junction held 3 bases outside the gene matches. The CDR3 is 16 residues long. CDR3 sequence (DNA): TGTGCCAGCAGCGTAGTAGGCGGGAGCTCCTACAATGAGCAGTTCTTC. It yields the protein CASSVVGGSSYNEQFF.

The chain has TRBV19 and TRBJ1-3; a possible D gene is TRBD1 (5 bases). Trimming removed 3 bases at V and 2 bases at J, with 17 bases between. The CDR3 sequence is 17 residues long. Germline values: CDR1 LNHDA, CDR2 SQIVND (reference sequence). The CDR3 here is CASSMPHVTAAGNTIYF. The CDR3 DNA reads TGTGCCAGTAGTATGCCCCATGTGACAGCCGCTGGAAACACCATATATTTT.

This clone has only one observation. This chain joins TRBV5-6 and TRBJ1-2; D uncertain. Deletions cut 1 base from V and 4 bases from J, with 11 bases between. Germline V gene data show CDR1 as SGHDT and CDR2 as YYEEEE. This CDR3 has 14 amino acids. CDR3: CASSLRGTGYGYTF. The CDR3 DNA follows: TGTGCCAGCAGCTTGCGGGGAACGGGCTATGGCTACACCTTC.